This paragraph reports one T cell receptor (beta chain). The junction departs from the called germline gene at one end, perhaps through a read error. The data were taken from a study of OX40 agonist ivuxolimab in advanced cancers. CDR3 length: 13 residues. CDR1 SSHAT and CDR2 FNYEAQ come from the germline V gene (reference sequence). Libraries were prepared by immunoSEQ multiplex PCR; TCRdb keeps only in-frame clonotypes and omits some of them. This table has tens of thousands of clones, around 90% appearing once. The TCR sequence derives from an adult with an advanced solid tumor such as melanoma, head and neck, liver or kidney cancer. The chain is built from TRBV7-7 and TRBJ2-2; D gene uncertain. The source material was CD4+ or CD8+ T cells sorted from blood, sampled in a trial of the OX40 agonist ivuxolimab. DNA for the CDR3: TGTGCTAGCAGCCCTCTAGAAACCGGGGAGCTGTTTTTT. The encoded protein is CASSPLETGELFF. Full variable domain (missing parts from reference TRBV7-7 and TRBJ2-2): GAGVSQSPRYKVTKRGQDVTLRCDPISSHATLYWYQQALGQGPEFLTYFNYEAQPDKSGLPSDRFSAERPEGSISTLTIQRTEQRDSAMYRCASSPLETGELFFGEGSRLTVL.